This entry lists 27 T cell receptor beta chains sequenced from one sample in a study of CD8 T cells in Susac syndrome. Random hexamers were used to reverse transcribe the RNA input (0.5 to 1 ug). TCRdb used MiXCR to reprocess the immunoSEQ multiplex PCR reads, holding one entry per CDR3 protein. The table records 95,000 to 150,000 distinct CDR3 sequences, just under 95% of them present only once. Specimen: CD8+ T cells from PBMCs. The source is a human donor with Susac syndrome.

The chain couples TRBV10-3 to TRBJ2-6; a weak D match, TRBD1 (5 bases). Trimming removed 5 bases from V and 4 bases from J, with 9 bases in between. The CDR3 has 14 residues. CDR1 is ENHRY and CDR2 is SYGVKD in the germline V gene. This CDR3 is CAISTGSGANVLTF. In DNA, the CDR3 is TGTGCCATCAGTACAGGTTCCGGGGCCAACGTCCTGACTTTC.

This rearrangement joins TRBV29-1 to TRBJ1-1; no firm D call. The CDR3 covers 16 residues. CDR1 SQVTM and CDR2 ANQGSEA come from the germline V gene. Deletions cut 0 bases from V and 0 bases from J, with 14 bases between. CDR3 coding DNA: TGCAGCGTTGAAGATGACCGGGGTTACGTGAACACTGAAGCTTTCTTT. It codes for CSVEDDRGYVNTEAFF.

This chain links TRBV6-1 with TRBJ2-6; 8 bases match TRBD1. Germline-derived CDR1 and CDR2 are MNHNS and SASEGT. CDR3 length: 17 amino acids. Trimming at V came to 6 bases and at J to 0 bases, leaving 7 bases not matched to a gene. In DNA form, the CDR3 reads TGTGCCAGCAGCCCAGGGGGCCGCATCTCTGGGGCCAACGTCCTGACTTTC. It codes for CASSPGGRISGANVLTF.

The chain is built from TRBV27 and TRBJ2-7; D may be TRBD1 (6 bases). Germline CDR1 MNHEY, CDR2 SMNVEV (reference sequence). The CDR3 length is 13 residues. The ends were cut back, 5 bases at V and 2 bases at J, with 10 bases in the middle. Written as DNA, the CDR3 is TGTGCCAGCAGTGCTTGGACAGCCTACGAGCAGTACTTC. Its protein is CASSAWTAYEQYF.

This rearrangement joins TRBV5-1 to TRBJ1-1; D not certain. Trimming cost V 3 bases and J 0 bases, with 15 bases left between them. Germline CDR1 is SGHRS and CDR2 is YFSETQ. The CDR3 is 16 amino acids. The CDR3 loop reads CASSSQVGPMNTEAFF. The CDR3 DNA follows: TGCGCCAGCAGCTCGCAGGTTGGCCCCATGAACACTGAAGCTTTCTTT.

A few counts support this clonotype. V and J are TRBV6-5 and TRBJ1-1, with TRBD1 as a possible D gene (5 bases). Looked up from germline, CDR1 is MNHEY and CDR2 is SVGAGI. V was clipped by 10 bases and J by 4 bases, with 10 bases between them. The CDR3 runs to 11 residues. The CDR3 nucleotides are TGTGCCACCAGGGTGGGCACTGAAGCTTTCTTT. This encodes CATRVGTEAFF.

The sample holds one count of this clonotype. The rearrangement joins TRBV15 to TRBJ1-1, with TRBD1 matching over 9 bases. Germline lookup yields CDR1 LNHNV and CDR2 YYDKDF (reference sequence). This CDR3 comprises 15 residues. V dropped 5 bases and J dropped 3; count of bases not matched to a gene: 7. The CDR3 bases are TGTGCCACCAGCCCAAACAGGGGGCTGGACACTGAAGCTTTCTTT. Its protein is CATSPNRGLDTEAFF.

The gene calls are TRBV20-1 and TRBJ2-1, with 10 bases that match TRBD2. The length of the CDR3 is 15 residues. CDR1 and CDR2 from the germline V gene are DFQATT and SNEGSKA (reference sequence). Germline trimming cut 3 bases from V and 4 bases from J; bases unmatched to any gene: 6. CDR3 in DNA: TGCAGTGCTAGGGGTAGCGGGGGGACTTACAATGAGCAGTTCTTC. It specifies CSARGSGGTYNEQFF.

The chain couples TRBV6-6 to TRBJ2-7; 10 bases agree with TRBD1. CDR1 and CDR2 (germline): MNHNY, SVGAGI (reference sequence). This CDR3 has 13 amino acids. Unmatched junction bases numbered 3, after V lost 5 bases and J lost 5 bases. CDR3 in amino acids: CASSAGTGDEQYF. CDR3 nucleotide sequence: TGTGCCAGCAGTGCAGGGACAGGGGACGAGCAGTACTTC.

This clonotype has just one count. The chain joins TRBV6-6 to TRBJ2-1; the D gene is possibly TRBD2 (6 bases). With 0 bases removed from V and 7 bases from J, the gap between germline ends came to 16 bases. Looked up from germline, CDR1 is MNHNY and CDR2 is SVGAGI (reference sequence). The CDR3 covers 16 residues. The CDR3 DNA is TGTGCCAGCAGTTACTCACTAGTCGGGGGTGGGAATGAGCAGTTCTTC. Amino acid sequence: CASSYSLVGGGNEQFF.

This clonotype has more than one count but fewer than ten. The J gene is TRBJ2-7, the V gene TRBV4-1, with a weak D call TRBD2 (6 bases). The length of the CDR3 is 16 residues. Germline CDR1 reads MGHRA; CDR2 reads YSYEKL. Trimming pared 1 base from V and 0 bases from J, leaving 13 bases between. CDR3 region: CASSQGRGLNSYEQYF. DNA of the CDR3: TGCGCCAGCAGCCAAGGGAGGGGCCTTAACTCCTACGAGCAGTACTTC.

V gene TRBV29-1 combines with J gene TRBJ2-1; TRBD1 matches 8 bases. Germline-derived CDR1 and CDR2 are SQVTM and ANQGSEA. After removal of 8 bases from V and 9 bases from J, the junction contained 9 bases not matched to a gene. This CDR3 is built from 12 residues. The CDR3 sequence is CSSGQGAGEQFF. The CDR3 DNA follows: TGCAGCTCCGGGCAGGGGGCGGGTGAGCAGTTCTTC.

The rearrangement uses TRBV19 and TRBJ2-5; D might be TRBD1 (5 bases). Germline values: CDR1 LNHDA, CDR2 SQIVND (reference sequence). The CDR3 spans 13 residues. Deletions cut 3 bases from V and 2 bases from J, with 7 bases between. Written as DNA, the CDR3 is TGTGCCAGTAGTATCCGACAGCAAGAGACCCAGTACTTC. Its protein is CASSIRQQETQYF.

This rearrangement joins TRBV7-9 to TRBJ2-5; D tentatively fits TRBD1 or TRBD2 (5 bases each). Germline V gives CDR1 SEHNR, CDR2 FQNEAQ (reference sequence). The CDR3 is 14 residues long. V gave up 2 bases and J gave up 1 base, with 8 bases separating them. The CDR3 loop reads CASSLNGGQETQYF. The CDR3 DNA is TGTGCCAGCAGCTTAAATGGGGGCCAAGAGACCCAGTACTTC.

This clonotype was seen a single time. This chain joins TRBV4-3 and TRBJ2-7; no definite D call. The CDR3 is made up of 13 amino acids. CDR1 is LGHNA and CDR2 is YSLEER in the germline V gene. The ends were cut back, 0 bases at V and 3 bases at J, with 6 bases in the middle. The CDR3 loop is CASSQERLYEQYF. CDR3 coding DNA: TGCGCCAGCAGCCAAGAAAGGCTCTACGAGCAGTACTTC.

The V call is TRBV4-1, the J call TRBJ2-1; no definite D call. The CDR3 is made up of 15 amino acids. Germline CDR1 is MGHRA and CDR2 is YSYEKL. V lost 2 bases, J lost 8 bases, and 16 bases lay in between. This chain's CDR3 is CASSQIELLVYEQFF. For the CDR3, the DNA is TGCGCCAGCAGCCAAATCGAACTCCTGGTCTATGAGCAGTTCTTC.

This chain links TRBV9 with TRBJ2-1, with 8 nucleotides matching TRBD2. The V gene's germline CDR1 is SGDLS and CDR2 YYNGEE. The CDR3 runs 15 residues. The V gene end was trimmed by 0 bases and the J gene end by 9 bases; junction bases not matched to a gene: 8. The CDR3 spells CASSVVGGGTAEQFF. DNA of the CDR3: TGTGCCAGCAGCGTAGTTGGCGGGGGGACCGCTGAGCAGTTCTTC.

This sequence joins TRBV15 and TRBJ2-3; 8 positions match TRBD2. The length of the CDR3 is 17 residues. V lost 0 bases, J lost 2 bases, and 7 bases stayed unmatched. Per germline, CDR1 LNHNV and CDR2 YYDKDF (reference sequence). This CDR3 is CATSRDLGGEFTDTQYF. For the CDR3, the DNA is TGTGCCACCAGCAGAGATCTCGGGGGGGAGTTCACAGATACGCAGTATTTT.

The chain carries TRBV29-1 and TRBJ1-2; TRBD1 might be the D (5 bases). CDR1 and CDR2 (germline): SQVTM, ANQGSEA. Trimming took off 7 bases at V and 6 bases at J, with 27 bases between the two ends. The CDR3 loop spans 16 amino acids. CDR3 amino acids: CSGMGRGGGEADGYTF. DNA of the CDR3: TGCAGCGGAATGGGCCGGGGTGGAGGGGAAGCCGATGGCTACACCTTC.

This clonotype was picked up one time. The rearrangement links TRBV28 to TRBJ2-1; TRBD2 agrees at 12 bases. Looked up from germline, CDR1 is MDHEN and CDR2 is SYDVKM. Trimming removed 4 bases from V and 10 bases from J; junction bases left unmatched: 5. This CDR3 spans 14 amino acids. CDR3 region: CASSSIGLAGEQFF. CDR3 bases: TGTGCCAGCAGTTCAATCGGACTAGCGGGGGAGCAGTTCTTC.

The V gene is TRBV11-2, the J gene TRBJ2-7, with D unclear. From germline, CDR1 is SGHAT and CDR2 FQNNGV. This CDR3 contains 13 residues. Trimming removed 5 bases from V and 2 bases from J, with 10 bases in between. The CDR3 protein is CASSPRWPYEQYF. The CDR3 bases are TGTGCCAGCAGCCCCCGTTGGCCCTACGAGCAGTACTTC.

This clonotype came up once. The chain is built from TRBV20-1 and TRBJ2-1; no clear D gene. This CDR3 is built from 13 residues. Trimming cost V 6 bases and J 9 bases, with 18 bases left between them. Looked up from germline, CDR1 is DFQATT and CDR2 is SNEGSKA (reference sequence). The CDR3 spells CSADINYVGEQFF. CDR3 nucleotides: TGCAGTGCCGACATTAACTACGTCGGTGAGCAGTTCTTC.

This chain uses TRBV5-6 with TRBJ2-7, with D perhaps TRBD1 (5 bases). This CDR3 comprises 13 residues. Per germline, CDR1 SGHDT and CDR2 YYEEEE. The V and J ends lost 6 bases and 7 bases respectively, with 17 bases between them. CDR3 coding DNA: TGTGCCAGCACCCCTTTTCAGGGCGAGGAGCAGTACTTC. Translating gives CASTPFQGEEQYF.

CDR3 region: CASSHGTLDTGELFF. The CDR3 region has the DNA TGCGCCAGCAGCCACGGGACCTTGGACACCGGGGAGCTGTTTTTT. This sequence joins TRBV4-1 and TRBJ2-2; D is possibly TRBD1 or TRBD2 (5 bases each). V was pared by 3 bases and J by 3 bases, with 11 bases between. The CDR3 covers 15 residues. From germline, CDR1 is MGHRA and CDR2 YSYEKL.

This chain links TRBV4-1 with TRBJ1-1; D might be TRBD1 (6 bases). V was clipped by 2 bases and J by 5 bases, with 9 bases between them. The length of the CDR3 is 13 residues. CDR1 and CDR2 (germline): MGHRA, YSYEKL. The CDR3 spells CASSQNRETEAFF. The DNA of the CDR3 is TGCGCCAGCAGCCAAAACAGGGAAACTGAAGCTTTCTTT.

The V gene is TRBV7-2, the J gene TRBJ2-3, with 9 bases identical to TRBD1. In germline, CDR1 is SGHTA, CDR2 FQGNSA. V shed 5 bases, J shed 3 bases, and the junction held 6 bases outside the gene matches. The CDR3 runs 15 residues. The CDR3 region has the DNA TGTGCCAGCAGCGAGGAGGGGACAGGGACAGATACGCAGTATTTT. Its protein is CASSEEGTGTDTQYF.

The rearrangement links TRBV27 to TRBJ2-3; D unresolved. The CDR3 covers 14 residues. Trimming took 0 bases from V and 4 from J, leaving 8 bases between them. Germline CDR1 MNHEY, CDR2 SMNVEV (reference sequence). The chain's CDR3 is CASSLSKSPDTQYF. In DNA form, the CDR3 reads TGTGCCAGCAGTTTATCAAAGTCCCCAGATACGCAGTATTTT.